One and the same sample provided the 32 T cell receptor beta chains below, sequenced in a study of CD8 T cells in ankylosing spondylitis. Findings and limits, study-wide: Ankylosing spondylitis blood seemed to carry a telltale TCR beta motif made of about 8 highly homologous variants.

One entry per CDR3 protein results from TCRdb running MiXCR on the 5' RACE reads. The data show 470,000 or so distinct CDR3 sequences, roughly 26% seen once. No cognate antigen is known for these TCRs. Sequenced input: blood, either unsorted or a sorted T cell fraction (not recorded which). Receptors were obtained from a male donor with ankylosing spondylitis.

The table lists this clonotype with many counts. This sequence joins TRBV12-3 or TRBV12-4 and TRBJ2-5; 7 nucleotides align to TRBD2. After removal of 5 bases from V and 3 bases from J, the junction contained 9 bases not matched to a gene. The CDR3 totals 15 residues. The CDR3 DNA reads as TGTGCCAGCAGTACCCCCGGGGCGGGAGAAGAGACCCAGTACTTC. Amino acids: CASSTPGAGEETQYF.

This clonotype has just a few counts. This sequence joins TRBV7-9 and TRBJ1-5; D might be TRBD1 (6 bases). Germline CDR1 is SEHNR and CDR2 is FQNEAQ (reference sequence). The CDR3 is made up of 14 amino acids. The germline V and J ends were trimmed by 3 bases and 8 bases, with 14 bases remaining between them. The CDR3, as DNA: TGTGCCAGCAGCTTGGGGGGCCTCAGAGAGCCCCAGCATTTT. It translates to CASSLGGLREPQHF.

CDR3: CSATPFGSQGSPLHF. In nucleotides, the CDR3 is TGCAGTGCTACCCCATTCGGATCGCAAGGTTCACCCCTCCACTTT. This chain connects TRBV20-1 to TRBJ1-6; D remains unclear. This CDR3 has 15 amino acids. V was trimmed by 4 bases and J by 9 bases, leaving 19 bases between them. Germline CDR1 reads DFQATT; CDR2 reads SNEGSKA (reference sequence).

The chain is built from TRBV12-3 or TRBV12-4 and TRBJ2-1; 8 bases map to TRBD2. Unmatched junction bases numbered 1, after V lost 5 bases and J lost 1 base. This CDR3 has 14 residues. The CDR3 here is CASSKRESYNEQFF. CDR3 DNA: TGTGCCAGCAGTAAGCGGGAGTCCTACAATGAGCAGTTCTTC.

This clonotype turned up a few times. The chain is built from TRBV5-1 and TRBJ1-1; TRBD1 matches at 7 bases. CDR1 SGHRS and CDR2 YFSETQ come from the germline V gene. This CDR3 contains 13 residues. V shed 7 bases, J shed 2 bases, and the junction held 5 bases outside the gene matches. For the CDR3, the DNA is TGCGCCAGCGCCGGGACAGTTAACACTGAAGCTTTCTTT. Protein sequence: CASAGTVNTEAFF.

This clonotype turned up a few times. V and J are TRBV7-9 and TRBJ2-1, with a tentative D call TRBD1 (6 bases). V was cut by 5 bases and J by 3 bases, with 11 bases left in between. In germline, CDR1 is SEHNR, CDR2 FQNEAQ (reference sequence). The length of the CDR3 is 14 residues. DNA of the CDR3: TGTGCCAGCAGCACAGGGAACGGCTACAATGAGCAGTTCTTC. It codes for CASSTGNGYNEQFF.

This chain connects TRBV7-9 to TRBJ1-2, with a possible D match to TRBD1 (5 bases). The CDR3 contains 16 residues. Deletions cut 0 bases from V and 2 bases from J, with 13 bases between. Germline CDR1 and CDR2: SEHNR and FQNEAQ (reference sequence). CDR3 loop: CASSLAGPRGNYGYTF. DNA for the CDR3: TGTGCCAGCAGCTTAGCGGGCCCCCGGGGCAACTATGGCTACACCTTC.

The chain carries TRBV7-9 and TRBJ2-1; the match to TRBD2 covers 8 bases. From germline, CDR1 is SEHNR and CDR2 FQNEAQ (reference sequence). The J segment lost 10 bases and the V segment lost 2 bases, leaving 4 bases of the junction unmatched. The CDR3 is 13 residues long. Here the CDR3 DNA reads TGTGCCAGCAGCTTATTAGCGGGAATCGAGCAGTTCTTC. Translation gives CASSLLAGIEQFF.

The V call is TRBV14, the J call TRBJ2-3; 8 bases agree with TRBD2. Per germline, CDR1 SGHDN and CDR2 FVKESK. The J segment lost 4 bases and the V segment lost 3 bases, leaving 3 bases of the junction unmatched. This CDR3 is 14 amino acids long. CDR3 nucleotides: TGTGCCAGCAGCCAGGGACTAGGGGCAGATACGCAGTATTTT. Its protein product is CASSQGLGADTQYF.

There are many counts of this clonotype. The chain recombines TRBV7-2 with TRBJ2-1; D uncertain. V shed 2 bases and J shed 0 bases, with 8 bases lying between them. The CDR3 extends over 15 amino acids. CDR1 and CDR2 (germline): SGHTA, FQGNSA. The CDR3, as DNA: TGTGCCAGCAGCTTACAGGAGAGCTCCTACAATGAGCAGTTCTTC. Translation: CASSLQESSYNEQFF.

The gene calls are TRBV20-1 and TRBJ2-3; 7 nucleotides agree with TRBD2. The CDR3 has 14 amino acids. Trimming cost V 5 bases and J 0 bases; bases outside gene matches: 5. Germline V gene lookup returns CDR1 DFQATT and CDR2 SNEGSKA (reference sequence). The CDR3 sequence: CSALGRVSTDTQYF. In nucleotides, the CDR3 is TGCAGTGCTCTGGGGAGGGTTAGCACAGATACGCAGTATTTT.

The rearrangement uses TRBV20-1 and TRBJ1-2; a possible D gene is TRBD1 (6 bases). The CDR3 sequence is 14 residues long. The ends were cut back, 1 base at V and 8 bases at J, with 17 bases in the middle. Per the germline V gene, CDR1 is DFQATT and CDR2 is SNEGSKA (reference sequence). DNA of the CDR3: TGCAGTGCTAGAGTCCCGGGGGGAAGGGGGGGCTACACCTTC. The encoded protein is CSARVPGGRGGYTF.

This clonotype showed up just a few times. The chain uses TRBV3-1 and TRBJ2-1; D not certain. Germline V lookup: CDR1 LGHDT, CDR2 YNNKEL (reference sequence). The CDR3 sequence is 15 residues long. V was trimmed by 2 bases and J by 5 bases, leaving 13 bases between them. The CDR3 nucleotides read TGTGCCAGCAGCCAACTCGGACCGGACCACAATGAGCAGTTCTTC. Translated, it gives CASSQLGPDHNEQFF.

This chain connects TRBV25-1 to TRBJ1-6; tentative D call: TRBD1 (5 bases). CDR3 size: 14 residues. CDR1 MGHDK and CDR2 SYGVNS come from the germline V gene. With 1 base removed from V and 10 bases from J, the gap between germline ends came to 11 bases. This CDR3 is CASSESGVNSPLHF. The CDR3 nucleotides read TGTGCCAGCAGTGAATCGGGGGTTAACTCACCCCTCCACTTT.

This clonotype was detected only a few times. The rearrangement joins TRBV24-1 to TRBJ2-2; the D gene could be TRBD1 or TRBD2 (5 bases each). This CDR3 is built from 11 residues. V dropped 7 bases and J dropped 8 bases, with 7 bases sitting between them. Germline V gives CDR1 KGHDR, CDR2 SFDVKD. The CDR3 DNA follows: TGTGCCACCAGAGGGGAGGGGGAGCTGTTTTTT. It yields the protein CATRGEGELFF.

This clonotype was found a few times. The chain joins TRBV7-8 to TRBJ1-2, with D uncertain. Trimming removed 3 bases from V and 8 bases from J, with 10 bases in between. The CDR3 is made up of 12 amino acids. The germline gives CDR1 SGHVS, CDR2 FQNEAQ. The CDR3 DNA is TGTGCCAGCAGCTTTTACTCCCGGGGCTACACCTTC. Encoded protein: CASSFYSRGYTF.

The chain is built from TRBV5-4 and TRBJ2-7; 11 nucleotides match TRBD2. Germline trimming cut 3 bases from V and 3 bases from J; bases unmatched to any gene: 8. Germline values: CDR1 SGHNT, CDR2 YYREEE (reference sequence). This CDR3 has 16 amino acids. CDR3 nucleotides: TGTGCCAGCAGCTCTGGGACTAGCGGCGCGGTCTACGAGCAGTACTTC. The encoded protein is CASSSGTSGAVYEQYF.

V is TRBV20-1 and J is TRBJ2-7; D not certain. The germline V gene has CDR1 DFQATT and CDR2 SNEGSKA (reference sequence). The V end was cut by 0 bases, the J end by 0 bases, with 3 bases between. The CDR3 runs 12 residues. The CDR3 coding sequence is TGCAGTGCTAGAGACAGCTCCTACGAGCAGTACTTC. It is translated as CSARDSSYEQYF.

The chain links TRBV6-4 to TRBJ2-3; D unresolved. The CDR3 is 13 amino acids. V dropped 3 bases and J dropped 2 bases, with 6 bases sitting between them. The germline V gene encodes CDR1 MRHNA and CDR2 SNTAGT. CDR3 loop: CASSERFTDTQYF. In nucleotides, the CDR3 is TGTGCCAGCAGTGAGCGGTTCACAGATACGCAGTATTTT.

The CDR3 DNA is TGCGCCAGCAGTGAGAGCGGACATACGCAGTATTTT. Residues: CASSESGHTQYF. This sequence joins TRBV10-2 and TRBJ2-3; a possible D gene is TRBD2 (5 bases). Germline lookup yields CDR1 WSHSY and CDR2 SAAADI. Trimming took off 2 bases at V and 7 bases at J, with 7 bases between the two ends. The CDR3 runs 12 residues.

This clonotype has at least ten counts. The chain links TRBV3-1 to TRBJ2-1; no definite D call. Germline-derived CDR1 and CDR2 are LGHDT and YNNKEL (reference sequence). This CDR3 has 14 amino acids. Trimming took 3 bases from V and 0 from J, leaving 6 bases between them. The CDR3 reads CASSQGLSYNEQFF. The CDR3 DNA sequence: TGTGCCAGCAGCCAGGGCCTCTCCTACAATGAGCAGTTCTTC.

The chain employs TRBV12-3 or TRBV12-4 and TRBJ2-2, with D perhaps being TRBD1 or TRBD2 (7 bases each). The length of the CDR3 is 15 residues. Trimming removed 7 bases from V and 6 bases from J, with 18 bases in between. The CDR3 sequence: CASIASGGVAGELFF. Written as DNA, the CDR3 is TGTGCCAGCATCGCCTCAGGGGGGGTTGCCGGGGAGCTGTTTTTT.

This rearrangement joins TRBV5-8 to TRBJ2-1, with D maybe TRBD1 (6 bases). This CDR3 spans 15 amino acids. V was pared by 3 bases and J by 3 bases, with 13 bases between. Germline CDR1 reads SGHTS; CDR2 reads YDEGEE. The CDR3 loop reads CASSYRVPGYNEQFF. Written as DNA, the CDR3 is TGTGCCAGCAGCTACAGGGTGCCGGGCTACAATGAGCAGTTCTTC.

The chain links TRBV11-2 to TRBJ2-5, with D perhaps matching TRBD1 (5 bases). CDR3 length: 15 residues. Between the trimmed V and J ends, which lost 1 base and 2 bases, there was a span of 11 bases. Per germline, CDR1 SGHAT and CDR2 FQNNGV. DNA of the CDR3: TGTGCCAGCAGCTTAGGGACACCTATACAAGAGACCCAGTACTTC. Its protein product is CASSLGTPIQETQYF.

About this clonotype itself: A single base separates this from a much larger clone, so it may be a read error. V is TRBV6-1 and J is TRBJ2-3; 8 bases are a match to TRBD2. CDR1 and CDR2 (germline): MNHNS, SASEGT. This CDR3 spans 15 amino acids. The CDR3 here is CASCEVIAGTDTQYF. The CDR3 coding sequence is TGTGCCAGCTGTGAAGTAATAGCGGGAACAGATACGCAGTATTTT.

The sample holds many counts of this clonotype. The CDR3: CASSAGDSYYNEQFF. As DNA, the CDR3 is TGCGCCAGCAGCGCCGGGGACAGCTACTACAATGAGCAGTTCTTC. The rearrangement links TRBV5-1 to TRBJ2-1; 7 bases agree with TRBD1. The CDR3 extends over 15 amino acids. Unmatched junction bases numbered 7, after V lost 4 bases and J lost 3 bases. Germline V gene data show CDR1 as SGHRS and CDR2 as YFSETQ.

The chain employs TRBV7-2 and TRBJ2-3; 7 positions match TRBD2. The germline V gene encodes CDR1 SGHTA and CDR2 FQGNSA. This CDR3 is built from 15 residues. The ends lost 7 bases at V and 0 bases at J; junction bases unmatched: 7. CDR3 bases: TGTGCCAGCACCCTAGCGGCCACTAGCACAGATACGCAGTATTTT. Its protein is CASTLAATSTDTQYF.

There are a few counts of this clonotype. The chain employs TRBV27 and TRBJ2-1; the match to TRBD1 covers 10 bases. The ends lost 6 bases at V and 6 bases at J; junction bases unmatched: 8. Per germline, CDR1 MNHEY and CDR2 SMNVEV (reference sequence). The CDR3 is 15 amino acids. The CDR3 nucleotides read TGTGCCAGCAGAACCGGACAGGGGGAATCCAATGAGCAGTTCTTC. It encodes CASRTGQGESNEQFF.

The chain couples TRBV27 to TRBJ2-1, with TRBD1 as a possible D gene (6 bases). Trimming removed 7 bases from V and 6 bases from J, with 13 bases in between. CDR3 length equals 13 residues. Germline V gives CDR1 MNHEY, CDR2 SMNVEV (reference sequence). The DNA for the CDR3 is TGTGCCAGCACCCACAGGGTTGGCAATGAGCAGTTCTTC. This gives the protein CASTHRVGNEQFF.

Details on this clonotype: Compared with germline, one end of the junction differs, possibly owing to a read error. This sequence joins TRBV5-1 and TRBJ2-4, with 8 bases identical to TRBD1. The CDR3 is 13 residues long. Germline V lookup: CDR1 SGHRS, CDR2 YFSETQ. The CDR3 sequence is CASSGTGQNTQYF. The CDR3 DNA sequence: TGCGCCTCTTCCGGGACAGGTCAAAACACTCAGTACTTC.

J is TRBJ2-3 and V is TRBV6-2 or TRBV6-3; a possible D gene is TRBD2 (6 bases). The germline gives CDR1 MNHEY, CDR2 SVGEGT. This CDR3 region has 17 residues. The V end was cut by 0 bases, the J end by 0 bases, with 13 bases between. CDR3 nucleotide sequence: TGTGCCAGCAGTTACTCTGGGGAGGTTCGTAGCACAGATACGCAGTATTTT. Translating gives CASSYSGEVRSTDTQYF.

The chain links TRBV3-1 to TRBJ1-2; D is uncertain. V lost 3 bases and J lost 4, with 9 bases in between. The length of the CDR3 is 13 residues. CDR1 and CDR2 (germline): LGHDT, YNNKEL (reference sequence). The CDR3 nucleotides read TGTGCCAGCAGCCATCCCCAAACCTATGGCTACACCTTC. Residues: CASSHPQTYGYTF.